These T cell receptor beta chains were read from a single sample in a study of shared clonotypes between healthy human individuals. Generated by immunoSEQ multiplex PCR, the TCRdb table keeps only in-frame clones and is missing some. This repertoire shows around 2,000,000 clones, roughly 94% found once; its top ten account for under 0.15%. Sequenced input: naive CD4+ T cells sorted from blood. Source of these receptors: a man younger than 35 in good health. CDR3s include the opening cysteine and the closing phenylalanine or tryptophan.

v_gene,j_gene,CDR3aa
TRBV2,TRBJ2-5,CASSEVSHQETQYF
TRBV5-1,TRBJ1-3,CASSLDGRNTIYF
TRBV2,TRBJ2-2,CASVAGYTGELFF
TRBV28,TRBJ2-7,CASSLTGRNEQYF
TRBV5-1,TRBJ2-7,CASSGGQGFMAGEQYF
TRBV5-1,TRBJ2-1,CASSPTGSPSYNEQFF
TRBV30,TRBJ1-2,CAWRFSAAGYTF
TRBV6-5,TRBJ1-5,CASSTTGYNQPQHF
TRBV11-2,TRBJ2-7,CASSTLAGPPEQYF
TRBV6-6,TRBJ1-5,CASSSAGEGQPQHF
TRBV7-2,TRBJ2-7,CASSLATGYYEQYF
TRBV5-6,TRBJ2-7,CASSSSLGSSYEQYF
TRBV5-4,TRBJ1-2,CASSLVQDYGYTF
TRBV18,TRBJ2-3,CASAGNRDTDTQYF
TRBV7-3,TRBJ1-4,CASRCAGSSLATNEKLFF
TRBV6-7,TRBJ1-5,CAPRVLRDSNNQPQHF
TRBV10-2,TRBJ1-4,CASSESQTTNEKLFF
TRBV10-3,TRBJ2-1,CAIYPGAGEQFF
TRBV7-9,TRBJ2-7,CASSPGQTYEQYF
TRBV29-1,TRBJ1-1,CSVGKGLMNTEAFF
TRBV28,TRBJ2-7,CASRTGTATYEQYF
TRBV9,TRBJ1-1,CASGQGDLTEAFF
TRBV6-5,TRBJ1-4,CASRTQGQLFF
TRBV10-2,TRBJ1-1,CASSLTGMNTEAFF
TRBV6-5,TRBJ2-2,CASSPTGGGIGELFF
TRBV6-1,TRBJ2-1,CASSELPLVDEQFF
TRBV7-9,TRBJ1-4,CASSYHGREEKLFF
TRBV18,TRBJ2-6,CASSPGSSGANVLTF
TRBV28,TRBJ2-3,CASSLDISLGTDTQYF